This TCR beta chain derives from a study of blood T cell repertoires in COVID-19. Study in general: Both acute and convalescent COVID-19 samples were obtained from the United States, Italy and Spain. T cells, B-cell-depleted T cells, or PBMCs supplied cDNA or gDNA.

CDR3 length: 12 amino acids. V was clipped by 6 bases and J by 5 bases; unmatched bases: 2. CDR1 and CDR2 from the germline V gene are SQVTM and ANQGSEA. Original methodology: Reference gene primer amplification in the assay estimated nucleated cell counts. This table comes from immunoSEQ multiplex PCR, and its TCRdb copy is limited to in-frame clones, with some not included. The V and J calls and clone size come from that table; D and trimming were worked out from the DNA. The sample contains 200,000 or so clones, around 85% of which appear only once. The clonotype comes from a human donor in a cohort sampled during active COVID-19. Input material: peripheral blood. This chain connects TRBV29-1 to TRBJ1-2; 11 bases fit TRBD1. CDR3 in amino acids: CSVGTGGYGYTF. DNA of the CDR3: TGCAGCGTGGGGACAGGGGGTTATGGCTACACCTTC.